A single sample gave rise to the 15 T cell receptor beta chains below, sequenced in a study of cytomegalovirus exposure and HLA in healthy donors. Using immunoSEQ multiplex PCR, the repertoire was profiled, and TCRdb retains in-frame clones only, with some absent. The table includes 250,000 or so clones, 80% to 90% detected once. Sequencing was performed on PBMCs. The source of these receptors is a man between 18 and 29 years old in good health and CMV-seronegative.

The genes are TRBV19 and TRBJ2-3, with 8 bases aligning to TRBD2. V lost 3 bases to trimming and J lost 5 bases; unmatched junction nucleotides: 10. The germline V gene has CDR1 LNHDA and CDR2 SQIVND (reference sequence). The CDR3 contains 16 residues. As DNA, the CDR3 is TGTGCCAGTAGTATCCCCCAAGCGGGAGAGGAAGATACGCAGTATTTT. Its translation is CASSIPQAGEEDTQYF.

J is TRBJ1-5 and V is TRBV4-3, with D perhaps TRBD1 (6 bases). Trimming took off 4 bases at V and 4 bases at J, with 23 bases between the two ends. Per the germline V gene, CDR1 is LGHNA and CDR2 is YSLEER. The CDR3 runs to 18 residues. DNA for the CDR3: TGCGCCAGCAGCCTCGGTGTAGACAGGTCCCTTGCTAATCAGCCCCAGCATTTT. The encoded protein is CASSLGVDRSLANQPQHF.

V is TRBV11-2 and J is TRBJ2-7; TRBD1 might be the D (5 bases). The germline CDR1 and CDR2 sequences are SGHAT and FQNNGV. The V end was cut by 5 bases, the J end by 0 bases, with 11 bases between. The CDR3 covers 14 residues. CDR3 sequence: CASSGYRSSYEQYF. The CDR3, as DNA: TGTGCCAGCAGCGGCTACAGGAGCTCCTACGAGCAGTACTTC.

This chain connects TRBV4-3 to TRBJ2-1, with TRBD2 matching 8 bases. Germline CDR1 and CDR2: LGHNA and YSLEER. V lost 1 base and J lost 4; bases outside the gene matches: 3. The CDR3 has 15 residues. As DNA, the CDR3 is TGCGCCAGCAGCCAAGGCGGGGGGCCGTACAATGAGCAGTTCTTC. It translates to CASSQGGGPYNEQFF.

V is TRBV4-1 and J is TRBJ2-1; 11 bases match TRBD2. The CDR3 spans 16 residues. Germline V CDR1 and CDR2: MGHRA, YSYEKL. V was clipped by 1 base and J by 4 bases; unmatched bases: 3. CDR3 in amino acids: CASSQGLAGGYNEQFF. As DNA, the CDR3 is TGCGCCAGCAGCCAAGGTTTAGCGGGAGGGTACAATGAGCAGTTCTTC.

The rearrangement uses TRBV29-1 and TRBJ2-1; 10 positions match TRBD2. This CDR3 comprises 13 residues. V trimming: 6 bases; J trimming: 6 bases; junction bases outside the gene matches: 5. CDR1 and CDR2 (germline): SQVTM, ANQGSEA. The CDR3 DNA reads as TGCAGCGTATGGCTAGCGGGGGTCAATGAGCAGTTCTTC. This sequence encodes CSVWLAGVNEQFF.

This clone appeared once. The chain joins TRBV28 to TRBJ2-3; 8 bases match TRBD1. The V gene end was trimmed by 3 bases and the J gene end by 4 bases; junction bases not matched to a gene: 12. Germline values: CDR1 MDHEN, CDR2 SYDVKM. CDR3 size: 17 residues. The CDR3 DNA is TGTGCCAGCAGTTTCCGTGGACAGGGAGGATATCCAGATACGCAGTATTTT. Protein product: CASSFRGQGGYPDTQYF.

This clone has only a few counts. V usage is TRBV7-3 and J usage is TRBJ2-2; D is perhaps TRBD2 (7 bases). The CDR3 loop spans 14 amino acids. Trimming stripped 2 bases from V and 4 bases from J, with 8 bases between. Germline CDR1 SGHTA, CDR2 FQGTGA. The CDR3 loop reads CASSLRGATGELFF. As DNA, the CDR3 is TGTGCCAGCAGCTTACGGGGGGCCACCGGGGAGCTGTTTTTT.

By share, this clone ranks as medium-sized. CDR3: CAWSTGQGDQPQHF. CDR3 bases: TGTGCCTGGAGTACGGGACAGGGGGACCAGCCCCAGCATTTT. V gene TRBV30 combines with J gene TRBJ1-5, with TRBD1 identical over 11 bases. Germline-derived CDR1 and CDR2 are GTSNPN and SVGIG (reference sequence). V was clipped by 2 bases and J by 7 bases; unmatched bases: 4. The CDR3 extends over 14 amino acids.

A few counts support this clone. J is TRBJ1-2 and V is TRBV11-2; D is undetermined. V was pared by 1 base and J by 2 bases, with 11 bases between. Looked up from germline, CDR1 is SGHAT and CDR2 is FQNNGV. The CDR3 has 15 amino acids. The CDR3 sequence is CASSLAPGWNYGYTF. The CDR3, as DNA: TGTGCCAGCAGCTTAGCTCCGGGTTGGAACTATGGCTACACCTTC.

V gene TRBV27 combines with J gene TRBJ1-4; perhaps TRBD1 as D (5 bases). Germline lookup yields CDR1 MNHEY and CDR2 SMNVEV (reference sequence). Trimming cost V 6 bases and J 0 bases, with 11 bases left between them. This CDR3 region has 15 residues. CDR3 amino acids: CASRGGKSTNEKLFF. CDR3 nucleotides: TGTGCCAGCAGGGGGGGGAAATCAACTAATGAAAAACTGTTTTTT.

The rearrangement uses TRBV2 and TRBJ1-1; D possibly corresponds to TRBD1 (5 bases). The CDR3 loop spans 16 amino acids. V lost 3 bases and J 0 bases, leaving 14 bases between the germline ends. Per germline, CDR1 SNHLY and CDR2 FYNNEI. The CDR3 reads CASSEWQGMMNTEAFF. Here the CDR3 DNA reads TGTGCCAGCAGTGAGTGGCAGGGAATGATGAACACTGAAGCTTTCTTT.

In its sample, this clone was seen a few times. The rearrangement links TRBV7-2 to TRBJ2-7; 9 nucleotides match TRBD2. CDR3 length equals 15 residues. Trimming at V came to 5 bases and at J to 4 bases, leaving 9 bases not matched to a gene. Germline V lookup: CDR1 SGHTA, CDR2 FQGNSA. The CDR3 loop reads CASSNIQRGAYEQYF. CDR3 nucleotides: TGTGCCAGCAGCAATATTCAGCGGGGGGCATACGAGCAGTACTTC.

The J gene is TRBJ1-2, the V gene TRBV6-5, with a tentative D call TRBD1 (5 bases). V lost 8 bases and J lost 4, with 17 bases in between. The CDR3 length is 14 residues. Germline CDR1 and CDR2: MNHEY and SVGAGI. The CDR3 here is CASLGSGTGYGYTF. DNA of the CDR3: TGTGCCAGCCTGGGGAGCGGGACCGGCTATGGCTACACCTTC.

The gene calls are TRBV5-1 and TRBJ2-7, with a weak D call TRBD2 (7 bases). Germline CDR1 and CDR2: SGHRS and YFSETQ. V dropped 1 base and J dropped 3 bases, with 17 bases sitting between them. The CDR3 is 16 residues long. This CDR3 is CASSLLSGGAFYEQYF. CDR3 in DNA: TGCGCCAGCAGCTTGCTATCGGGGGGCGCCTTCTACGAGCAGTACTTC.